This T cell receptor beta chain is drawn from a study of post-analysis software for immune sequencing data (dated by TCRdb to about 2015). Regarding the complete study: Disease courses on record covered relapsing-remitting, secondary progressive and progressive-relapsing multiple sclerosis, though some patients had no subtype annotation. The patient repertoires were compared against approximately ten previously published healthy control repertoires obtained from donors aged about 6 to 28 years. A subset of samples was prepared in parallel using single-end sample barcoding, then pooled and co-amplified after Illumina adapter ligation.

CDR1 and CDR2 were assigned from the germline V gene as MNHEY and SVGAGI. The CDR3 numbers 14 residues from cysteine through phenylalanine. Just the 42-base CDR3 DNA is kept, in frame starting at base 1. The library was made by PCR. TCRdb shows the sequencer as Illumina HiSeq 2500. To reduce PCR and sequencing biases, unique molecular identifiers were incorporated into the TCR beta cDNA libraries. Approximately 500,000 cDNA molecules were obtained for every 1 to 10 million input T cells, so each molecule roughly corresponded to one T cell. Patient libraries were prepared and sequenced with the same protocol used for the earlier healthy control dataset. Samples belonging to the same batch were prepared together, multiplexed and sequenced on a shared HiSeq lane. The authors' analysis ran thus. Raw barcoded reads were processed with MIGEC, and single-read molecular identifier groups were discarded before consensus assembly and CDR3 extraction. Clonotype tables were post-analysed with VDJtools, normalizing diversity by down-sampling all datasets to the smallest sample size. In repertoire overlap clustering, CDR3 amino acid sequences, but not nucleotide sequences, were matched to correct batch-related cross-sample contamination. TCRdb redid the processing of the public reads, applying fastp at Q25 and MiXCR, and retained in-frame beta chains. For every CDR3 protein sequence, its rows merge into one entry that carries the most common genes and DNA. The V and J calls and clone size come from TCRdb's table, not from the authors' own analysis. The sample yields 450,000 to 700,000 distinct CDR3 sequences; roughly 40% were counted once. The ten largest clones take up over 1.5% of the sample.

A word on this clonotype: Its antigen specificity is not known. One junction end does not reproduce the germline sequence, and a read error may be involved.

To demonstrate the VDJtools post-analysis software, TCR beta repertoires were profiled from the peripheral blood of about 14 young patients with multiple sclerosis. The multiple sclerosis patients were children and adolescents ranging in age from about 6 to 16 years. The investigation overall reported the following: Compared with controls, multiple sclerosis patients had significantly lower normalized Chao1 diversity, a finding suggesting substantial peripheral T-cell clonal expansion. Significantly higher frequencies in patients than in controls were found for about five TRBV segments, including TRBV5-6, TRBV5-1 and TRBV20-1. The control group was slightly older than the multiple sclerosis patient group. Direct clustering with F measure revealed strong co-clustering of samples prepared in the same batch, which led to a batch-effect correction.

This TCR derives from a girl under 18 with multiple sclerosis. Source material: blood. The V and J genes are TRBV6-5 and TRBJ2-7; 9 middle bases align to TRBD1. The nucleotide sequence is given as TGTGCCTGCAGTGAAGACAGGGGGGCCTACGAGCAGTACTTC. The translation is CACSEDRGAYEQYF.